The T cell receptor beta chain described here comes from a study of OX40 agonist ivuxolimab in advanced cancers. Overall study: The study gave patients intravenous ivuxolimab at 0.01 to 10 mg/kg every 2 weeks. Those enrolled were 82.7% male, with a mean age of roughly 60 years and ages from roughly 20 to 85.

Method: immunoSEQ multiplex PCR; TCRdb's copy keeps in-frame clones and lacks some. The table lists about 96,000 clones, about 90% of them singletons, with around 1.5% in the top ten. Deletions cut 3 bases from V and 3 bases from J, with 8 bases between. CDR1 and CDR2 from the germline V gene are MGHDK and SYGVNS. This CDR3 region has 13 residues. The TCR sequence derives from an adult with an advanced solid tumor such as melanoma, head and neck, liver or kidney cancer. V is TRBV25-1 and J is TRBJ1-2; perhaps TRBD1 as D (6 bases). Specimen: CD4+ or CD8+ T cells sorted from blood, collected in a trial of the OX40 agonist ivuxolimab. For the CDR3, the DNA is TGTGCCAGCAGTGAGCAGGGGCACTATGGCTACACCTTC. Translation gives CASSEQGHYGYTF.